A single sample gave rise to the 2 T cell receptor beta chains below, sequenced in a study of HIV-infected patients and healthy controls. Alpha and beta constant-region primers primed reverse transcription of approximately 460 ng RNA. Each of the alpha and beta chains got its own library through chain-specific third strand synthesis with indices. Using its own MiXCR run on the 5' RACE reads, TCRdb lists one record per CDR3 protein. The sample yields about 8,000 distinct CDR3 sequences, 6.5% to 7.5% seen once. Roughly three months, about 14 weeks, into antiretroviral therapy, follow-up blood was collected. Whole blood was used without fractionation, so all unsorted peripheral T cells were included. This specimen was blood, taken during antiretroviral therapy. The source is an adult with HIV infection.

By sample fraction, this clonotype is medium-sized. This beta chain slipped into a library made for alpha chains as a stray read, so its size is not meaningful. The rearrangement links TRBV6-5 to TRBJ2-2; 10 nucleotides agree with TRBD1. Germline trimming cut 10 bases from V and 3 bases from J; bases unmatched to any gene: 5. Germline CDR1 MNHEY, CDR2 SVGAGI. This CDR3 region has 14 residues. CDR3 residues: CATLTGGDTGELFF. CDR3 DNA sequence: TGTGCCACCTTGACAGGGGGCGACACCGGGGAGCTGTTTTTT.

This clonotype was observed many times. Since it is a stray read in a library aimed at alpha chains, this beta chain has a size that is not meaningful. CDR3 in DNA: TGTGCCAGCAGGCCCTTACCTCCGCTTACCTCCTACGAGCAGTACTTC. Its protein is CASRPLPPLTSYEQYF. This rearrangement joins TRBV6-2 or TRBV6-3 to TRBJ2-7; no definite D call. In germline, CDR1 is MNHEY, CDR2 SVGEGT. V gave up 6 bases and J gave up 0 bases, with 18 bases separating them. The CDR3 is 16 residues long.